A selection of T cell receptor beta chains follows, all from one sample in a study of shared clonotypes between healthy human individuals. Repertoires were generated with immunoSEQ multiplex PCR, while TCRdb's copy carries only in-frame clones and drops some. The sample holds around 690,000 clones; less than 95% are singletons and the top ten take 30% to 40%. Sample: memory CD8+ T cells from PBMCs. The receptor set was obtained from a man between 18 and 29 years old in good health. Some clones in this sample may be carry-over from other donors' samples. Both conserved end residues are part of each CDR3. The D gene is left open where the match is weak. A clone size is listed for some rows: how often the clone was seen (once, few, many), or a class if it is expanded.

- TRBJ2-6 TRBV29-1 TRBD2 TGCAGCGTGGGGGGACTAGCGGGAGATACATCTGGGGCCAACGTCCTGACTTTC CSVGGLAGDTSGANVLTF
- TRBJ1-2 TRBV10-3 - TGTGCCATCAGTGAACGGGTGGGTTTGGGTGGCTACACCTTC CAISERVGLGGYTF
- TRBJ2-3 TRBV6-4 - TGTGCCAGCAGTGACGGAGAGAGCACAGATACGCAGTATTTT CASSDGESTDTQYF
- TRBJ2-1 TRBV13 TRBD2 TGTGCCAGCAGCCAATACGGGACTAGCGGTTACAATGAGCAGTTCTTC CASSQYGTSGYNEQFF
once TRBJ1-1 TRBV6-4 - TGTGCCAGCAGTGCCACGGACGGAAACACTGAAGCTTTCTTT CASSATDGNTEAFF
few TRBJ2-7 TRBV2 - TGTGCCAGCACAGGGGGACGGGGGTTTTACGAGCAGTACTTC CASTGGRGFYEQYF
- TRBJ1-1 TRBV7-9 - TGTGCCAGCAGCTTAGAGGGGAACCCTGAAGCTTTCTTT CASSLEGNPEAFF
- TRBJ1-4 TRBV4-3 - TGCGCCAGCAGCCCAGTATCGTGGCAGCCTAATGAAAAACTGTTTTTT CASSPVSWQPNEKLFF
- TRBJ1-2 TRBV29-1 - TGCAGCGTTGGCAGGGCCAGGCCCCTCGACGGCTATGGCTACACCTTC CSVGRARPLDGYGYTF
once TRBJ2-1 TRBV5-1 - TGCGCCAGCAGCTTGGGACGGGATTGGGGCAATGAGCAGTTCTTC CASSLGRDWGNEQFF
- TRBJ1-5 TRBV6-7 - TGTGCCAGCAGTTACTCGACCTCGGAAGGGTGGGGGGGACAGCCCCAGCATTTT CASSYSTSEGWGGQPQHF
- TRBJ1-1 TRBV7-9 - TGTGCCAGCACCCAGAGTGGAGTCACTGAAGCTTTCTTT CASTQSGVTEAFF
- TRBJ2-7 TRBV15 - TGTGCCACCAGCCGCAGGGTTCATGGCGAGCAGTACTTC CATSRRVHGEQYF
- TRBJ1-1 TRBV10-3 - TGTGCCATCAGTGAAGAAACAGGCAGGGGAACTGAAGCTTTCTTT CAISEETGRGTEAFF
- TRBJ2-7 TRBV6-5 - TGTGCCAGCAGTTCCCTTCAAAGCTACGAGCAGTACTTC CASSSLQSYEQYF
- TRBJ1-2 TRBV4-3 - TGCGCCAGCAGCCAAGATCTAGGTTCCGAGCGATATGGCTACACCTTC CASSQDLGSERYGYTF
- TRBJ1-2 TRBV27 - TGTGCCAGCAGTTTAGGTAGGGGCCTTACAACCTATGGCTACACCTTC CASSLGRGLTTYGYTF
- TRBJ2-7 TRBV4-1 - TGCGCCAGCAGCCAGGGGTACAGCTTGGGCTACGAGCAGTACTTC CASSQGYSLGYEQYF
- TRBJ2-2 TRBV7-9 - TGTGCCAGCAGCCCCAGCCGGGAGCTGTTTTTT CASSPSRELFF
few TRBJ1-4 TRBV27 TRBD1 TGTGCCAGCAGTCAAACAGGGGGTGGTCTTGAAAAACTGTTTTTT CASSQTGGGLEKLFF
- TRBJ2-7 TRBV29-1 - TGCAGCGTTGGACGGAGTGTGTCCGACGAGCAGTACTTC CSVGRSVSDEQYF
- TRBJ2-7 TRBV6-1 - TGTGCCAGCATACTAGATTACGAATACGAGCAGTACTTC CASILDYEYEQYF
- TRBJ1-2 TRBV10-2 - TGCGCCAGCAGTGAGGTCGGGTCGGGGCAGAAGAACTATGGCTACACCTTC CASSEVGSGQKNYGYTF
- TRBJ2-1 TRBV4-1 - TGCGCCAGCAGCCCCCGGTGGGATGAGCAGTTCTTC CASSPRWDEQFF
- TRBJ1-1 TRBV30 - TGTGCCGAACAAACAGGGTGGAGAGCTGAAGCTTTCTTT CAEQTGWRAEAFF
- TRBJ1-3 TRBV10-3 - TGTGCCATCAGTGAGGATCTCTCTGGAAACACCATATATTTT CAISEDLSGNTIYF
- TRBJ2-7 TRBV4-1 TRBD1 TGCGCCAGCAGTCGTACTCGGAGGGACCGGGACAGGTCCGACGAGCAGTACTTC CASSRTRRDRDRSDEQYF
- TRBJ1-5 TRBV2 - TGTGCCAGCAGTGGGCAGGGGTATAGCAATCAGCCCCAGCATTTT CASSGQGYSNQPQHF
- TRBJ2-1 TRBV4-1 - TGCGCCAGCAGCCAAGACCCAACTGGCTCCTACAATGAGCAGTTCTTC CASSQDPTGSYNEQFF
- TRBJ1-2 TRBV27 - TGTGCCAGCAGTAAGGGATCTGGGAAAATCTATGGCTACACCTTC CASSKGSGKIYGYTF
- TRBJ1-1 TRBV6-5 - TGTGCCAGCAGTCACTCTACTCATAGGCTCACTGAAGCTTTCTTT CASSHSTHRLTEAFF
- TRBJ1-2 TRBV6-5 - TGTGCCAGCAGTTACGTCGGATACTATGGCTACACCTTC CASSYVGYYGYTF
- TRBJ1-3 TRBV9 - TGTGCCAGCAGCGTAGAAGGAAGCTCTGGAAACACCATATATTTT CASSVEGSSGNTIYF
- TRBJ2-7 TRBV5-1 TRBD2 TGCGCCAGCAGCTTGGTGAGCGGGAGCTCCTACGAGCAGTACTTC CASSLVSGSSYEQYF
- TRBJ2-1 TRBV7-7 TRBD2 TGTGCCAGCAGCTTAGCTCTAGCGGGATACAATGAGCAGTTCTTC CASSLALAGYNEQFF
- TRBJ2-5 TRBV9 - TGTGCCAGCAGCGTAGGAGATGGAGGGGCAGAGACCCAGTACTTC CASSVGDGGAETQYF
- TRBJ2-4 TRBV28 - TGTGCCAGCAGATATCAAACTGGGGTTAAAAACATTCAGTACTTC CASRYQTGVKNIQYF